This T cell receptor beta chain originates from a study of blood T cell repertoires in COVID-19. Study overall: Sample material is recorded as cDNA or gDNA derived from T cells, B-cell-depleted T cells, or PBMCs.

In the original workflow: The assay estimated nucleated cells by amplifying reference gene primers. Sequenced by immunoSEQ multiplex PCR; TCRdb stores in-frame clones only, minus some. V, J and clone size were drawn from that table, and D and trimming were deduced from the DNA. Here the sample spans about 230,000 clones, nearly 90% being singletons. Unmatched junction bases numbered 6, after V lost 4 bases and J lost 7 bases. The CDR3 is 14 amino acids. Per the germline V gene, CDR1 is LNHNV and CDR2 is YYDKDF (reference sequence). The receptor's source is a woman under 30 who had recovered from COVID-19. Specimen: peripheral blood. The chain combines TRBV15 with TRBJ2-7, with 11 bases aligning to TRBD1. The CDR3 coding sequence is TGTGCCACCAGCACTGGACAGGGGGCAAGTGAGCAGTACTTC. Amino acids: CATSTGQGASEQYF.